These T cell receptor beta chains were read from a single sample in a study of shared clonotypes between healthy human individuals. Using immunoSEQ multiplex PCR, the repertoire was profiled, and TCRdb retains in-frame clones only, with some absent. The data contain about 660,000 clones, roughly 70% of them singletons. Input material: memory CD4+ T cells sorted from blood. The receptors originated from a woman aged 25 to 45 in good health. The CDR3 runs from the conserved cysteine through the conserved F or W.

j_call v_call cdr3_aa
TRBJ2-1 TRBV28 CASSSVTGTRDYNEQFF
TRBJ1-1 TRBV10-3 CAISDRMSWDLGTEAFF
TRBJ2-5 TRBV29-1 CSVVQGAGETQYF
TRBJ2-7 TRBV7-7 CASSLNPDSSYEQYF
TRBJ2-1 TRBV6-6 CASSNTGTGNNEQFF
TRBJ2-2 TRBV7-9 CASSLAGQGWRTGELFF
TRBJ2-2 TRBV19 CASSPLAGPPGELFF
TRBJ1-3 TRBV5-1 CASSLDVNSGNTIYF
TRBJ2-7 TRBV7-9 CASSLASGFAYEQYF
TRBJ2-7 TRBV14 CASSTRTKTYEQYF
TRBJ1-1 TRBV2 CASSVEGNTEAFF
TRBJ1-2 TRBV25-1 CASSENRFYGYTF
TRBJ2-1 TRBV27 CASSPRAGAGGNEQFF
TRBJ2-2 TRBV6-5 CASRGRATGELFF
TRBJ2-7 TRBV15 CATSLGLAGAYEQYF
TRBJ1-1 TRBV28 CASSSGGGTEAFF
TRBJ2-5 TRBV29-1 CSVAGQGGVETQYF
TRBJ2-7 TRBV6-4 CASSDMRLAEYEQYF
TRBJ1-2 TRBV5-1 CASSLGQSYGYTF
TRBJ2-1 TRBV5-1 CASSVSGSVSYNEQFF
TRBJ2-1 TRBV7-6 CASSLTRDNEQFF
TRBJ2-1 TRBV28 CASSLPPGHIEQFF
TRBJ2-2 TRBV27 CASSLQGTGELFF
TRBJ2-1 TRBV7-2 CASSSLAGLGNEQFF
TRBJ2-1 TRBV6-4 CASSEGEGRLDEQFF
TRBJ1-1 TRBV19 CASSLQENTEAFF
TRBJ2-7 TRBV29-1 CSVVGRQGAKEQYF
TRBJ1-5 TRBV30 CAWSVGGGNQPQHF
TRBJ1-2 TRBV28 CASSLDRVYGYTF